Below, one T cell receptor (beta chain) is given with its context. Its recognized antigen is unknown. Base qualities are not provided; no much larger clone lies one nucleotide away. V is cut by 6 bases and J by 2 bases, and the space between the germline ends is 9 bases. Reading the germline V gene gives CDR1 MNHNS and CDR2 SASEGT. The CDR3 goes from the cysteine to the phenylalanine over 13 residues. The CDR3 DNA has 39 bases and is translated from base 1. This entry comes from a study of PD-L1 blockade in urothelial cancer (dated by TCRdb to 2015 to 2018). At the level of the whole study: Therapy was started in the mid-2010s for all patients, and atezolizumab 1,200 mg was administered intravenously every 3 weeks. About 90% of the roughly 29 patients were identified as males with urothelial cancer of bladder origin, and a prior smoking history was reported by 18 of 29 patients. Patients had an ECOG performance status of 0 or 1 and had received between 0 and 3 prior chemotherapy regimens. Blood samples were analyzed at 3 weeks after treatment start (second dose) and at 6 weeks after treatment start. Blood samples gave median yields of about 150,000 T cells and over 80,000 unique TCRs, along with a median clonality of 0.080. Somatic, immune and clinical correlates of response to PD-L1 blockade with atezolizumab in urothelial cancer were the focus of an exploratory multi-omic analysis. Pretreatment tumor samples, along with matched peripheral blood serially collected before and after atezolizumab treatment, were subjected to TCR sequencing. Durable clinical benefit was defined as a progression-free survival longer than 6 months, and TCR features were additionally tested against progression-free survival and overall survival. In the same patients, whole exome sequencing and RNA sequencing of pretreatment tumors were performed in addition to TCR sequencing. Durable clinical benefit was achieved by nine patients but not by the remaining 20. Twenty-nine patients had pretreatment blood TCR-seq, approximately 24 had at least one posttreatment blood collection, and approximately 24 had tumor TCR-seq.

General study outcomes and caveats: Among patients with durable benefit, tumor-associated TCR clones showed greater expansion in peripheral blood 3 weeks after treatment started (n ≈ 20, p = 0.022). A pretreatment peripheral blood TCR clonality below the median was linked to improved progression-free and overall survival. Because the sample size was small (n of about 30) and many exploratory analyses were performed, the results are intended to be hypothesis-generating.

What this sample's time point label stands for: pretreatment peripheral blood. A total of approximately 27 patients with locally advanced or metastatic urothelial carcinoma, treated at Memorial Sloan Kettering on a trial protocol, made up the cohort. Peripheral blood mononuclear cells were collected pretreatment and during treatment, at between 1 and 8 total time points per patient. The Qiagen DNeasy Blood extraction kit was used to purify genomic DNA from total PBMCs and tumor samples. PBMCs were collected pretreatment and during treatment and were isolated and stored as previously described. Each PCR received spiked-in synthetic TCR analog templates so that absolute template abundance could be estimated from read counts. The immunoSEQ assay used bias-controlled V and J gene primers to amplify TCRbeta CDR3 regions from genomic DNA. Rearranged TCRbeta segments were sequenced at approximately 20X coverage. The authors' pipeline ran thus. Sequencing errors were corrected by clustering, and CDR3s were annotated against IMGT so that V, D and J genes could be assigned. Downstream analyses used only productive TCRbeta rearrangements and left out out-of-frame or stop-codon sequences. Clonality was computed as one minus Shannon entropy normalized by the log of the number of unique productive sequences. Clones differing between time points or between blood and tumor were identified using Fisher's exact test with Benjamini-Hochberg correction, with an adjusted p below 0.01 applied as the threshold. Sourced from immuneACCESS, this table was stored by TCRdb with only in-frame sequences that have V and J called. A share of the clones is absent; for the studies checked, an unresolved V gene accounts for under half, and the remainder has no known explanation. V and J calls and clone size are given by that table; D and trimming were obtained from the DNA. Recorded for this sample are tens of thousands of clones; more than 80% of them occurred a single time. The top ten clones comprise around 6% of the sample.

The clonotype was recovered from a man between 65 and 80 years old with urothelial cancer. This chain joins TRBV6-1 to TRBJ2-3, with the D gene too uncertain to name. Sequencing used PBMCs, obtained around atezolizumab (anti-PD-L1) treatment. The CDR3 here reads CASSLVFTDTQYF. The DNA reads as follows: TGTGCCAGCAGCCTAGTCTTCACAGATACGCAGTATTTT.